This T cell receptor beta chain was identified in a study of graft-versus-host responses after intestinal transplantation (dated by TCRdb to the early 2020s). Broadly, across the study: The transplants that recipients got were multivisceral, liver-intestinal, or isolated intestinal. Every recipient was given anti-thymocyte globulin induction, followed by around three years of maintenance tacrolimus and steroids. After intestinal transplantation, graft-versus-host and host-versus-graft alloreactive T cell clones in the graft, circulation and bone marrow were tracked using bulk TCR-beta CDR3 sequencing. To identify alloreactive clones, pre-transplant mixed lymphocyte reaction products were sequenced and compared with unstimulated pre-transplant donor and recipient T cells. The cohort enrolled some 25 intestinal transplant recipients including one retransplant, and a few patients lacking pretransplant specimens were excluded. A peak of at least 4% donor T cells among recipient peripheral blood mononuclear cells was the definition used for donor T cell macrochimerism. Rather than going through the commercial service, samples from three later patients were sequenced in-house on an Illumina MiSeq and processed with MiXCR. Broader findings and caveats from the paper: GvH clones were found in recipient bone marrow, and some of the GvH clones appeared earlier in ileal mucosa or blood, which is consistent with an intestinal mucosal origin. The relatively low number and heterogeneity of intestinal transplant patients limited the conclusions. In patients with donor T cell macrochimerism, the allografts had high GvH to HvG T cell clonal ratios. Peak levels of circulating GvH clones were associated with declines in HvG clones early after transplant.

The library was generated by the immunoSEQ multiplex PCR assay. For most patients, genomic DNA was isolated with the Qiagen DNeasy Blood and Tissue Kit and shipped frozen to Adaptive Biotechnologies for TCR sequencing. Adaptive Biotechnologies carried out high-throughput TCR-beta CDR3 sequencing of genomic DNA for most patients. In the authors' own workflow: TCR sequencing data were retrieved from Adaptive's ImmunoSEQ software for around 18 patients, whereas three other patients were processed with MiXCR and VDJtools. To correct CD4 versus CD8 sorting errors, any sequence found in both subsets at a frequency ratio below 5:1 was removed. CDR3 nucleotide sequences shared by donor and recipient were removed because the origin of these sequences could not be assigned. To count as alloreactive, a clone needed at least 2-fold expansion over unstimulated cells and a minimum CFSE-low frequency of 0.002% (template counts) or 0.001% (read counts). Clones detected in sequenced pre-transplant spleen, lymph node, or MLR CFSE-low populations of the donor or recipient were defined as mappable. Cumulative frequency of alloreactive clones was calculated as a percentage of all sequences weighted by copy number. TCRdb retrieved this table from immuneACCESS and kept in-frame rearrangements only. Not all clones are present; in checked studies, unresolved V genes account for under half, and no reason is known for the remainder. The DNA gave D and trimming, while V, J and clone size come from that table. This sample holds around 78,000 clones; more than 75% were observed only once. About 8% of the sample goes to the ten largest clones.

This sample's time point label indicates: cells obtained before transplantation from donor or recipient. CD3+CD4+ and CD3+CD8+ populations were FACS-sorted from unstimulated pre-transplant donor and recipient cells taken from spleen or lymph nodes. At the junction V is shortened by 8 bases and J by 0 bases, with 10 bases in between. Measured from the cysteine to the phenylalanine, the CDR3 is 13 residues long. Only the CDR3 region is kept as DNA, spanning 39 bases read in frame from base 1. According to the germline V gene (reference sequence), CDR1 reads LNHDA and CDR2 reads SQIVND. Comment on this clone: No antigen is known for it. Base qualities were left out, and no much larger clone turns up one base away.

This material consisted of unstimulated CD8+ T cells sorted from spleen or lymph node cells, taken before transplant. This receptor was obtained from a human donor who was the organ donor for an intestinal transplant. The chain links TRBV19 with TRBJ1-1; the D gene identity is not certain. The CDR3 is CASRPGLNTEAFF. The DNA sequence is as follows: TGTGCCAGTCGTCCGGGCCTGAACACTGAAGCTTTCTTT.